This TCR beta chain was recorded in a study of shared clonotypes between healthy human individuals. Cells designated naive CD8 were CD45RO-negative and were positively selected for CCR7, with terminally differentiated effector memory CD45RA+ cells excluded. To note about this clone: The target antigen is unknown.

The study's findings and limits: Rarefaction curves obtained for sorted subsets showed sequencing incomplete despite large depth. Four donors held about 4.6% of naive CD4 clonotypes in common.

Produced via immunoSEQ multiplex PCR; TCRdb's table is partial and in-frame only. There are approximately 840,000 clones in the sample; roughly 96% occur only once, and about 0.22% lies in the top ten. CDR1 and CDR2 from the germline V gene are SGHKS and YYEKEE (reference sequence). There are 19 residues in the CDR3. V dropped 0 bases and J dropped 4 bases, with 22 bases sitting between them. The chain uses TRBV5-5 and TRBJ2-2; the D is unclear. Sequenced material: naive CD8+ T cells sorted from blood. The sequence derives from a man in his thirties or forties in good health. Here the CDR3 reads CASSLARTLYRVATGELFF. The CDR3 bases are TGTGCCAGCAGCTTGGCAAGGACGCTTTATCGTGTGGCCACCGGGGAGCTGTTTTTT.